The clone carrying this T cell receptor beta chain appeared many times. The data originate from a study of T cells after yellow fever vaccination. Between the trimmed V and J ends, which lost 1 base and 8 bases, there was a span of 8 bases. CDR1 is MNHEY, CDR2 SMNVEV, per germline (reference sequence). The CDR3 is 12 residues long. TCRdb re-called the 5' RACE reads with MiXCR, one entry per CDR3 protein. Among about 58,000 distinct CDR3 sequences listed, approximately 6.1% were seen once. Regarding the study as a whole: Weaker overall was a secondary response that nonetheless peaked faster, on day 5 versus 15. Just a small share of clonotypes turned up in the CD4 compartment as well as the CD8 compartment.

Sample: PBMCs, either bulk or a sorted T-cell subset (CD4+, CD8+, memory, or dextramer-sorted; not recorded which), taken on the day of the yellow fever booster vaccination. The sequence derives from a man between 18 and 29 years old who received the YFV17D yellow fever vaccine. The rearrangement links TRBV27 to TRBJ1-1, with unresolved D. CDR3 amino acids: CASSLFGGEAFF. Written as DNA, the CDR3 is TGTGCCAGCAGTTTATTCGGCGGGGAAGCTTTCTTT.